Below, 4 T cell receptor beta chains from the same sample are listed, as sequenced in a study of breast tumors, draining lymph nodes, adjacent tissues. MiXCR, applied by TCRdb to the multiplex PCR reads, yields one record per CDR3 protein. The sample shows 21,000 or so distinct CDR3 sequences, around 41% of them seen only once. The sequencing input was breast tumor tissue. Receptors originate from a female donor with breast cancer. Some clones in this sample may be carry-over from other donors' samples.

This clonotype was seen many times. This chain uses TRBV29-1 with TRBJ2-1, with 9 bases fitting TRBD2. The CDR3 length is 16 residues. CDR1 is SQVTM and CDR2 is ANQGSEA in the germline V gene. Trimming took 6 bases from V and 2 from J; bases not matched to a gene: 11. CDR3 protein: CSVVGLAGTPYNEQFF. CDR3 bases: TGCAGCGTGGTTGGGCTAGCGGGAACCCCCTACAATGAGCAGTTCTTC.

V and J are TRBV20-1 and TRBJ1-5; 10 bases line up with TRBD1. The CDR3 consists of 16 residues. The V gene's germline CDR1 is DFQATT and CDR2 SNEGSKA (reference sequence). Trimming took 0 bases from V and 2 from J; bases not matched to a gene: 4. This CDR3 is CSARDTGTGGNQPQHF. The CDR3 coding sequence is TGCAGTGCTAGAGATACCGGGACAGGGGGCAATCAGCCCCAGCATTTT.

This clonotype came up many times. The J gene is TRBJ2-3, the V gene TRBV2; 8 positions agree with TRBD1. The trim removed 8 bases at V and 2 bases at J, leaving 6 bases unmatched. The length of the CDR3 is 14 residues. Germline CDR1 and CDR2: SNHLY and FYNNEI. The CDR3 coding sequence is TGTGCCAGCTTTGACAGGGGAGACACAGATACGCAGTATTTT. Its protein product is CASFDRGDTDTQYF.

The chain has TRBV6-5 and TRBJ2-1; unclear D gene. CDR1 and CDR2 from the germline V gene are MNHEY and SVGAGI. V shed 0 bases and J shed 6 bases, with 18 bases lying between them. CDR3 size: 17 residues. The CDR3 nucleotides are TGTGCCAGCAGTTACTCGGTACATCGTTATACGGTCAATGAGCAGTTCTTC. Its translation is CASSYSVHRYTVNEQFF.